The 23 T cell receptor beta chains below were found in one sample sequenced in a study of blood T cell repertoires in COVID-19. Only in-frame clones appear in the TCRdb table, and some are missing; sequencing was by immunoSEQ multiplex PCR. The sample shows roughly 400,000 clones, under 90% of them seen only once. Material for sequencing was PBMCs or T cells enriched from blood (not recorded which). The receptors were gathered from a woman aged 25-40 years who had recovered from COVID-19.

This clone was recorded only once. The chain links TRBV10-3 to TRBJ1-4; unclear D gene. The V end lost 3 bases, the J end lost 8 bases, and 7 bases lay between the germline ends. The germline gives CDR1 ENHRY, CDR2 SYGVKD. The CDR3 has 12 amino acids. For the CDR3, the DNA is TGTGCCATCAGTGATGGAGGCGAAAAACTGTTTTTT. Amino acids: CAISDGGEKLFF.

This clone was seen once. The rearrangement uses TRBV6-2 or TRBV6-3 and TRBJ2-7, with TRBD2 as a possible D gene (6 bases). The V and J ends lost 7 bases and 4 bases respectively, with 20 bases between them. CDR1 and CDR2 from the germline V gene are MNHEY and SVGEGT. The CDR3 has 15 residues. Written as DNA, the CDR3 is TGTGCCAGCACCCCCGGGACTTCTTACTCTTACGAGCAGTACTTC. This sequence encodes CASTPGTSYSYEQYF.

The rearrangement uses TRBV5-4 and TRBJ2-7; 11 bases agree with TRBD2. The CDR3 runs 14 residues. From germline, CDR1 is SGHNT and CDR2 YYREEE (reference sequence). J gave up 12 bases and V 4 bases, and 12 bases lay outside the gene matches. CDR3 in DNA: TGTGCCAGCAGCCCCGGGACTAGCGGCCCCGAGGGGTACTTC. It translates to CASSPGTSGPEGYF.

The CDR3 DNA reads TGTGCCAGCAGTTCGAACAGGGGGCACTATGGCTACACCTTC. The encoded protein is CASSSNRGHYGYTF. This chain joins TRBV28 and TRBJ1-2, with TRBD1 identical over 9 bases. The J segment lost 3 bases and the V segment lost 4 bases, leaving 3 bases of the junction unmatched. The CDR3 is made up of 14 amino acids. The germline gives CDR1 MDHEN, CDR2 SYDVKM.

V is TRBV5-8 and J is TRBJ1-3; TRBD1 agrees at 7 bases. This CDR3 is built from 15 residues. V gave up 6 bases and J gave up 0 bases; unmatched junction bases: 6. CDR1 is SGHTS, CDR2 YDEGEE, per germline. CDR3 DNA sequence: TGTGCCAGCAACCCCGGGACAGTCTCTGGAAACACCATATATTTT. This encodes CASNPGTVSGNTIYF. Based on the CDR3 plus reference TRBV5-8 and TRBJ1-3, the full variable domain is EAGVTQSPTHLIKTRGQQATLRCSPISGHTSVYWYQQALGLGLQFLLWYDEGEERNRGNFPPRFSGRQFPNYSSELNVNALELEDSALYLCASNPGTVSGNTIYFGEGSWLTVV.

This chain links TRBV19 with TRBJ2-1; unclear D gene. V was trimmed by 3 bases and J by 2 bases, leaving 11 bases between them. Germline V gene sequence: CDR1 LNHDA, CDR2 SQIVND (reference sequence). This CDR3 contains 15 residues. The CDR3 here is CASSISAETYNEQFF. In nucleotides, the CDR3 is TGTGCCAGTAGTATCTCTGCGGAGACCTACAATGAGCAGTTCTTC.

J is TRBJ1-5 and V is TRBV28, with D uncertain. Looked up from germline, CDR1 is MDHEN and CDR2 is SYDVKM. Trimming shortened V by 4 bases and J by 8 bases, and 15 bases separated the two germline ends. CDR3 length equals 14 residues. This CDR3 is CASSSVQSQEPQHF. For the CDR3, the DNA is TGTGCCAGCAGTTCGGTACAGAGCCAGGAGCCCCAGCATTTT.

The genes are TRBV19 and TRBJ2-1, with a tentative D call TRBD1 (5 bases). V was pared by 2 bases and J by 0 bases, with 11 bases between. From germline, CDR1 is LNHDA and CDR2 SQIVND (reference sequence). The CDR3 runs to 16 residues. Here the CDR3 DNA reads TGTGCCAGTAGTATATCTAGGGGTGGCTCCTACAATGAGCAGTTCTTC. Translated, it gives CASSISRGGSYNEQFF.

This chain links TRBV12-3 or TRBV12-4 with TRBJ2-1; D possibly corresponds to TRBD2 (6 bases). V lost 6 bases, J lost 12 bases, and 15 bases lay in between. There are 12 residues in the CDR3. The CDR3 region has the DNA TGTGCCAGCAGCCTGGACTACTCCGGGCAGTTCTTC. Amino acids: CASSLDYSGQFF.

This chain uses TRBV2 with TRBJ2-1, with 10 bases lining up with TRBD1. The ends lost 4 bases at V and 8 bases at J; junction bases unmatched: 2. The CDR3 sequence is 13 residues long. Germline V CDR1 and CDR2: SNHLY, FYNNEI. The CDR3 nucleotides read TGTGCCAGCAGTGTGGACAGGGGGTATGAGCAGTTCTTC. It specifies CASSVDRGYEQFF.

The chain carries TRBV18 and TRBJ1-1, with D tentatively TRBD1 (6 bases). The CDR3 consists of 13 residues. Germline CDR1 reads KGHSH; CDR2 reads LQKENI. Trimming left V 4 bases short and J 4 bases short, with 10 bases between. CDR3 nucleotide sequence: TGTGCCAGCTCACTAAAACAGGGCACTGAAGCTTTCTTT. It codes for CASSLKQGTEAFF.

This rearrangement joins TRBV7-9 to TRBJ1-2; TRBD1 might be the D (5 bases). V lost 7 bases and J 1 base, leaving 16 bases between the germline ends. Germline CDR1 is SEHNR and CDR2 is FQNEAQ (reference sequence). The CDR3 loop spans 15 amino acids. CDR3 sequence reads: CASNPASGVNYGYTF. CDR3 bases: TGTGCCAGCAACCCGGCGTCGGGGGTTAACTATGGCTACACCTTC. Full variable domain (remainder filled in from reference TRBV7-9 and TRBJ1-2): DTGVSQNPRHKITKRGQNVTFRCDPISEHNRLYWYRQTLGQGPEFLTYFQNEAQLEKSRLLSDRFSAERPKGSFSTLEIQRTEQGDSAMYLCASNPASGVNYGYTFGSGTRLTVV.

This clone was seen a single time. The chain links TRBV28 to TRBJ2-7; D perhaps matches TRBD2 (6 bases). From germline, CDR1 is MDHEN and CDR2 SYDVKM. The CDR3 consists of 14 residues. V lost 7 bases and J 0 bases, leaving 13 bases between the germline ends. CDR3 protein: CASTGTASSYEQYF. CDR3 bases: TGTGCCAGCACCGGGACTGCCAGCTCCTACGAGCAGTACTTC.

As DNA, the CDR3 is TGTGCCAGCTCACCTCTCCCGGACAGGGAAGGCGGCTACACCTTC. It encodes CASSPLPDREGGYTF. The chain is built from TRBV18 and TRBJ1-2; TRBD1 aligns across 8 bases. V gave up 3 bases and J gave up 8 bases; unmatched junction bases: 11. CDR1 KGHSH and CDR2 LQKENI come from the germline V gene. The CDR3 is made up of 15 amino acids.

The chain uses TRBV18 and TRBJ1-2, with D unresolved. CDR3 length: 15 amino acids. Trimming left V 0 bases short and J 8 bases short, with 16 bases between. Looked up from germline, CDR1 is KGHSH and CDR2 is LQKENI. Here the CDR3 reads CASSPPQSRRGGYTF. Here the CDR3 DNA reads TGTGCCAGCTCACCACCGCAGAGCCGTCGGGGAGGCTACACCTTC. Filled out from reference TRBV18 and TRBJ1-2, the complete variable domain reads NAGVMQNPRHLVRRRGQEARLRCSPMKGHSHVYWYRQLPEEGLKFMVYLQKENIIDESGMPKERFSAEFPKEGPSILRIQQVVRGDSAAYFCASSPPQSRRGGYTFGSGTRLTVV.

The chain combines TRBV2 with TRBJ2-3; no clear D. Germline CDR1 is SNHLY and CDR2 is FYNNEI. Trimming removed 6 bases at V and 0 bases at J, with 10 bases between. The CDR3 totals 14 residues. The CDR3 region is CASRVQTSTDTQYF. The CDR3, as DNA: TGTGCCAGCAGGGTACAGACCAGCACAGATACGCAGTATTTT.

In the case of this clone: A junction boundary mismatches the germline segment, possibly from a read error. V usage is TRBV9 and J usage is TRBJ1-2; 8 bases align to TRBD1. The CDR3 spans 14 residues. Per germline, CDR1 SGDLS and CDR2 YYNGEE. The CDR3 reads CASSVTGAGDGYTF. The CDR3 DNA is TGTGCCAGCAGCGTGACAGGGGCGGGGGACGGCTACACTTTC.

V gene TRBV2 combines with J gene TRBJ2-1, with TRBD2 as a possible D gene (6 bases). The V gene lost 8 bases and the J gene lost 8 bases, with 13 bases spanning the gap. This CDR3 contains 12 residues. The germline CDR1 and CDR2 sequences are SNHLY and FYNNEI. CDR3 sequence reads: CASRESGDEQFF. In nucleotides, the CDR3 is TGTGCCAGCCGGGAGTCGGGCGATGAGCAGTTCTTC.

The V call is TRBV10-3, the J call TRBJ2-5, with 8 bases fitting TRBD2. From germline, CDR1 is ENHRY and CDR2 SYGVKD. The CDR3 has 15 residues. The J segment lost 1 base and the V segment lost 8 bases, leaving 9 bases of the junction unmatched. The CDR3, as DNA: TGTGCCATCGGGGCGCGGGAGGCCCGCCAAGAGACCCAGTACTTC. It encodes CAIGAREARQETQYF.

V and J are TRBV7-2 and TRBJ2-1; 12 bases map to TRBD2. Per the germline V gene, CDR1 is SGHTA and CDR2 is FQGNSA. V was clipped by 4 bases and J by 4 bases; unmatched bases: 5. This CDR3 comprises 16 residues. The CDR3 DNA follows: TGTGCCAGCAGCTCGCTAGCGGGGGGGCTATACAATGAGCAGTTCTTC. Translation: CASSSLAGGLYNEQFF.

This clone was recorded once. The chain joins TRBV24-1 to TRBJ2-7; 9 bases match TRBD2. Germline lookup yields CDR1 KGHDR and CDR2 SFDVKD. The CDR3 has 14 residues. V was pared by 10 bases and J by 3 bases, with 9 bases of the junction left unmatched. CDR3 bases: TGTGCCACGAGACGCGGGAGGGCCCTCTACGAGCAGTACTTC. It is translated as CATRRGRALYEQYF.

The chain links TRBV9 to TRBJ1-4; 8 bases map to TRBD1. V trimming: 4 bases; J trimming: 5 bases; junction bases outside the gene matches: 10. Germline V CDR1 and CDR2: SGDLS, YYNGEE. CDR3 length: 16 amino acids. The CDR3 nucleotides are TGTGCCAGCAGCCCATGGACAGGGAAGCACAATGAAAAACTGTTTTTT. This gives the protein CASSPWTGKHNEKLFF.

This chain connects TRBV5-1 to TRBJ1-5; 9 nucleotides agree with TRBD1. The V and J ends lost 0 bases and 7 bases, in that order; junction bases with no gene match: 8. The CDR3 has 16 residues. Germline loops: CDR1 SGHRS, CDR2 YFSETQ. CDR3: CASSLVGGQGGQPQHF. CDR3 DNA sequence: TGCGCCAGCAGCTTGGTAGGGGGACAGGGCGGACAGCCCCAGCATTTT. The full variable domain, its missing parts supplied by reference TRBV5-1 and TRBJ1-5, is KAGVTQTPRYLIKTRGQQVTLSCSPISGHRSVSWYQQTPGQGLQFLFEYFSETQRNKGNFPGRFSGRQFSNSRSEMNVSTLELGDSALYLCASSLVGGQGGQPQHFGDGTRLSIL.